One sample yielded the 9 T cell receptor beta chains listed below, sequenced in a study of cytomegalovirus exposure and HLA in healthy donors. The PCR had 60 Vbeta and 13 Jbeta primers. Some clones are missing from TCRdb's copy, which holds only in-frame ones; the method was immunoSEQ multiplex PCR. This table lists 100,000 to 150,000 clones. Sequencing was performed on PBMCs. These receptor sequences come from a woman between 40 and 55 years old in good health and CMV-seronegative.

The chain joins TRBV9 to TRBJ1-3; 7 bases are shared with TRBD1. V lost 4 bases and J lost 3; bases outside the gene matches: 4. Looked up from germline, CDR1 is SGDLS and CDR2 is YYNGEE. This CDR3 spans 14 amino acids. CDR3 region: CASSRDRVGNTIYF. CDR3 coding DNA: TGTGCCAGCAGCCGGGACAGAGTTGGAAACACCATATATTTT.

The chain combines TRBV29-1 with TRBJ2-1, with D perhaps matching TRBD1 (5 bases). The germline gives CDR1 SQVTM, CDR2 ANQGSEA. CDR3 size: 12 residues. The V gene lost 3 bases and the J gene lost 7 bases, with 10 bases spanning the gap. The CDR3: CSVDSPGNEQFF. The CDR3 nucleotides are TGCAGCGTTGACAGTCCAGGGAATGAGCAGTTCTTC.

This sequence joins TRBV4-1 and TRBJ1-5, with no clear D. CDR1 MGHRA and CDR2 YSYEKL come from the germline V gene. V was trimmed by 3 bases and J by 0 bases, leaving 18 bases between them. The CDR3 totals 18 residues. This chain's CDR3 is CASSQPWSDALSNQPQHF. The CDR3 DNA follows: TGCGCCAGCAGCCAGCCCTGGAGTGATGCCCTTAGCAATCAGCCCCAGCATTTT.

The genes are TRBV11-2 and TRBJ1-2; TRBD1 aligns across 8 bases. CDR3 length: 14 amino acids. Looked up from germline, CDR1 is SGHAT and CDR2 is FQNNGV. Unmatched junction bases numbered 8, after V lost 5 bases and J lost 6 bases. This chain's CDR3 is CASSMRQGRNGYTF. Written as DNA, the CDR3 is TGTGCCAGCAGCATGAGACAGGGGAGGAATGGCTACACCTTC.

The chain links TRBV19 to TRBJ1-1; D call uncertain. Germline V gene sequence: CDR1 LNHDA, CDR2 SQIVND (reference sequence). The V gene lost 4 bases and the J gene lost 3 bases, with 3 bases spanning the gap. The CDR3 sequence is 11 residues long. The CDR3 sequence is CASSRHTEAFF. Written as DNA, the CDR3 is TGTGCCAGTAGTAGGCACACTGAAGCTTTCTTT.

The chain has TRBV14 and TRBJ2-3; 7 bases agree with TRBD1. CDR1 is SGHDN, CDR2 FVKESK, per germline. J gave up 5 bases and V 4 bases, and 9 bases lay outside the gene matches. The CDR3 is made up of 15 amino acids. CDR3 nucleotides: TGTGCCAGCAGCCCACCCAGACAGGGCTTAGATACGCAGTATTTT. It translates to CASSPPRQGLDTQYF.

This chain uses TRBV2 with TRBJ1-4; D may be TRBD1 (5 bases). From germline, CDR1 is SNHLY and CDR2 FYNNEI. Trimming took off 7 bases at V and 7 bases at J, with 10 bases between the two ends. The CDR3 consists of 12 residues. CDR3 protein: CASTPDSEKLFF. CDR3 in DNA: TGTGCCAGCACTCCAGACAGTGAAAAACTGTTTTTT.

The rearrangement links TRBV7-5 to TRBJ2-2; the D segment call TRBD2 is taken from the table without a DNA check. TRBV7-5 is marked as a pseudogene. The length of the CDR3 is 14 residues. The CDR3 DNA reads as TGTGTCAGAAGCTTAAGGAGCTACACCGGGGAGCTGTTTTTT. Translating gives CVRSLRSYTGELFF.

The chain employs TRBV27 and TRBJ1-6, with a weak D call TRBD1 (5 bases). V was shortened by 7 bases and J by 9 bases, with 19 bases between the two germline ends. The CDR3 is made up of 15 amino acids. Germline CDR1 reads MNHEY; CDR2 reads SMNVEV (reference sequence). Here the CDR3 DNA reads TGTGCCAGCACCCTCCAGGGATCCGTGGGTTCACCCCTCCACTTT. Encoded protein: CASTLQGSVGSPLHF.